A single sample gave rise to the 4 T cell receptor beta chains below, sequenced in a study of blood T cell repertoires in COVID-19. TCRdb keeps only in-frame clones here, not all; method: immunoSEQ multiplex PCR. This table holds 170,000 or so clones, approximately 81% found once. Source material: peripheral blood. The receptors originated from a young man with active or convalescent COVID-19.

The chain links TRBV2 to TRBJ1-3; 8 nucleotides align to TRBD1. V was pared by 8 bases and J by 0 bases, with 3 bases of the junction left unmatched. The CDR3 loop spans 14 amino acids. Germline V CDR1 and CDR2: SNHLY, FYNNEI. CDR3 nucleotides: TGTGCCAGCTGGACAGGGCGCTCTGGAAACACCATATATTTT. Amino acid sequence: CASWTGRSGNTIYF.

The chain has TRBV11-2 and TRBJ2-1, with 12 bases that match TRBD2. Germline V gene lookup returns CDR1 SGHAT and CDR2 FQNNGV. Losses at the gene ends were 5 bases for V and 5 bases for J; bases not matched to a gene: 16. This CDR3 has 19 amino acids. In nucleotides, the CDR3 is TGTGCCAGCAGCCTTCGCCCCTCGACTAGCGGGAGCACCAACAATGAGCAGTTCTTC. Protein: CASSLRPSTSGSTNNEQFF.

This chain uses TRBV11-2 with TRBJ2-1; D remains ambiguous. Trimming removed 10 bases from V and 2 bases from J, with 6 bases in between. The CDR3 length is 11 residues. Germline V gene sequence: CDR1 SGHAT, CDR2 FQNNGV. The CDR3 DNA reads as TGTGCCACTAGAACCTACAATGAGCAGTTCTTC. It is translated as CATRTYNEQFF.

V gene TRBV3-1 (or the pseudogene TRBV3-2) combines with J gene TRBJ2-3, with 12 positions matching TRBD2. The CDR3 is 16 residues long. Per the germline V gene, CDR1 is LGHDT and CDR2 is YNNKEL (reference sequence). The V segment lost 0 bases and the J segment 8 bases; nucleotides outside the gene matches: 6. CDR3 nucleotide sequence: TGTGCCAGCAGCCAAGATCTAGCGGGGGGGCAAGTTACGCAGTATTTT. Encoded protein: CASSQDLAGGQVTQYF.